Listed here are 32 T cell receptor beta chains from one sample, sequenced in a study of blood T cell repertoires in COVID-19. Data came from immunoSEQ multiplex PCR; TCRdb stores just in-frame clones and leaves some out. The data show fewer than 250,000 clones, about 88% seen once. The specimen was peripheral blood. The receptors were gathered from a man between 65 and 85 years old with acute or convalescent COVID-19.

There are a few counts of this clone. The sample contains more than one DNA sequence encoding this CDR3. The chain uses TRBV5-1 and TRBJ2-7, with a tentative D call TRBD1 (6 bases). The CDR3 totals 13 residues. Trimming shortened V by 1 base and J by 1 base, and 6 bases separated the two germline ends. Per the germline V gene, CDR1 is SGHRS and CDR2 is YFSETQ. In DNA form, the CDR3 reads TGCGCCAGCAGCTTGACAGGGTCCTACGAGCAGTACTTC. It specifies CASSLTGSYEQYF.

This chain uses TRBV12-3 or TRBV12-4 with TRBJ1-5; D not resolved. CDR3 length: 12 amino acids. V shed 5 bases and J shed 7 bases, with 9 bases lying between them. CDR3 nucleotides: TGTGCCAGCAGTCCGGTCGTCCAGCCCCAGCATTTT. Translated, it gives CASSPVVQPQHF.

The chain has TRBV10-2 and TRBJ1-1, with D perhaps TRBD1 (5 bases). From germline, CDR1 is WSHSY and CDR2 SAAADI. With 0 bases removed from V and 2 bases from J, the gap between germline ends came to 10 bases. The CDR3 is 15 amino acids. The CDR3 DNA is TGCGCCAGCAGTGAGTCGGGTCAGGGAAACACTGAAGCTTTCTTT. This translates into CASSESGQGNTEAFF.

The J gene is TRBJ1-5, the V gene TRBV7-9; TRBD1 might be the D (6 bases). CDR3 size: 15 residues. Trimming took off 1 base at V and 5 bases at J, with 12 bases between the two ends. Germline V gene data show CDR1 as SEHNR and CDR2 as FQNEAQ (reference sequence). The CDR3 sequence: CASSLDTGRDQPQHF. The CDR3 nucleotides are TGTGCCAGCAGCTTAGACACAGGGCGGGATCAGCCCCAGCATTTT.

The genes are TRBV2 and TRBJ2-5, with 7 positions matching TRBD1. V trimming: 7 bases; J trimming: 4 bases; junction bases outside the gene matches: 6. Germline-derived CDR1 and CDR2 are SNHLY and FYNNEI. This CDR3 is built from 13 residues. DNA of the CDR3: TGTGCCAGCAACAGGGGTATGGCAGAGACCCAGTACTTC. Its translation is CASNRGMAETQYF.

The rearrangement links TRBV11-2 to TRBJ2-2; tentative D call: TRBD2 (6 bases). The V and J ends lost 6 bases and 7 bases respectively, with 18 bases between them. Germline CDR1 reads SGHAT; CDR2 reads FQNNGV. There are 15 residues in the CDR3. DNA for the CDR3: TGTGCCAGCAGTTTCGTTTGGGGGGTTCGCGGGGAGCTGTTTTTT. It encodes CASSFVWGVRGELFF.

V usage is TRBV27 and J usage is TRBJ2-3; D is perhaps TRBD1 (5 bases). The CDR3 loop spans 15 amino acids. Germline CDR1 and CDR2: MNHEY and SMNVEV (reference sequence). Deletions cut 6 bases from V and 7 bases from J, with 20 bases between. For the CDR3, the DNA is TGTGCCAGCAGACCTGGTTTCAAAGGGGAATATACGCAGTATTTT. Its translation is CASRPGFKGEYTQYF.

The rearrangement links TRBV3-1 (or the pseudogene TRBV3-2) to TRBJ2-3, with TRBD2 identical over 8 bases. V dropped 6 bases and J dropped 2; count of bases not matched to a gene: 4. The CDR3 sequence is 14 residues long. CDR1 LGHDT and CDR2 YNNKEL come from the germline V gene (reference sequence). The CDR3 spells CASRSSGHTDTQYF. The CDR3 coding sequence is TGTGCCAGCAGATCTAGCGGGCACACAGATACGCAGTATTTT.

The V gene is TRBV15, the J gene TRBJ1-2, with a weak D call TRBD1 (6 bases). Germline CDR1 and CDR2: LNHNV and YYDKDF (reference sequence). The V gene lost 4 bases and the J gene lost 5 bases, with 23 bases spanning the gap. CDR3 length: 17 residues. This CDR3 reads CATSINSGTRIFYGYTF. The CDR3 DNA sequence: TGTGCCACCAGCATCAATTCCGGGACAAGAATTTTTTATGGCTACACCTTC.

The chain recombines TRBV7-9 with TRBJ1-3, with TRBD1 identical over 7 bases. In germline, CDR1 is SEHNR, CDR2 FQNEAQ (reference sequence). V was clipped by 5 bases and J by 8 bases; unmatched bases: 15. The CDR3 runs 16 residues. In nucleotides, the CDR3 is TGTGCCAGCAGCCCAGTAGGGGGCACAGGGAGAGACACCATATATTTT. As protein: CASSPVGGTGRDTIYF.

This chain uses TRBV7-9 with TRBJ2-2; possible D gene TRBD2, 5 bases. There are 17 residues in the CDR3. Germline assignment: CDR1 SEHNR and CDR2 FQNEAQ (reference sequence). Deletions cut 1 base from V and 4 bases from J, with 16 bases between. The CDR3 loop is CASSLVWSGRGTGELFF. The CDR3 DNA sequence: TGTGCCAGCAGCTTAGTCTGGAGTGGGAGAGGCACCGGGGAGCTGTTTTTT.

The chain joins TRBV18 to TRBJ2-1; the match to TRBD1 covers 7 bases. Germline CDR1 and CDR2: KGHSH and LQKENI. The CDR3 totals 14 residues. V gave up 0 bases and J gave up 6 bases; unmatched junction bases: 2. The DNA of the CDR3 is TGTGCCAGCTCACCACCTTACAGGGGCAATGAGCAGTTCTTC. Its protein is CASSPPYRGNEQFF.

This sequence joins TRBV19 and TRBJ2-3, with 9 positions matching TRBD2. CDR3 size: 14 residues. From germline, CDR1 is LNHDA and CDR2 SQIVND (reference sequence). Unmatched junction bases numbered 4, after V lost 6 bases and J lost 3 bases. CDR3 sequence: CASRKREDTDTQYF. The CDR3 DNA reads as TGTGCCAGTAGGAAGCGGGAGGATACAGATACGCAGTATTTT.

This clone appeared a single time. The V call is TRBV30, the J call TRBJ1-5, with D perhaps matching TRBD1 (5 bases). This CDR3 contains 13 residues. Germline V gives CDR1 GTSNPN, CDR2 SVGIG (reference sequence). V was pared by 4 bases and J by 2 bases, with 9 bases between. The CDR3 protein is CAWTGGGNQPQHF. CDR3 DNA: TGTGCCTGGACCGGGGGTGGCAATCAGCCCCAGCATTTT.

The chain has TRBV18 and TRBJ1-1, with D hard to call. Germline-derived CDR1 and CDR2 are KGHSH and LQKENI. This CDR3 region has 13 residues. The V end lost 6 bases, the J end lost 0 bases, and 8 bases lay between the germline ends. Here the CDR3 reads CASSPTLNTEAFF. In nucleotides, the CDR3 is TGTGCCAGCTCCCCGACATTGAACACTGAAGCTTTCTTT.

The chain links TRBV25-1 to TRBJ1-1; D gene uncertain. The CDR3 runs to 15 residues. Per the germline V gene, CDR1 is MGHDK and CDR2 is SYGVNS. V shed 2 bases and J shed 1 base, with 11 bases lying between them. CDR3 coding DNA: TGTGCCAGCAGTGAAAGTGGAGGGAGGAACACTGAAGCTTTCTTT. This translates into CASSESGGRNTEAFF.

The V call is TRBV2, the J call TRBJ1-2; the D is unclear. In germline, CDR1 is SNHLY, CDR2 FYNNEI. Trimming removed 8 bases from V and 4 bases from J, with 11 bases in between. This CDR3 region has 12 residues. DNA of the CDR3: TGTGCCAGCTCTCTGGGAGTCTATGGCTACACCTTC. Protein sequence: CASSLGVYGYTF.

The chain links TRBV27 to TRBJ2-7; 8 nucleotides match TRBD2. This CDR3 spans 15 amino acids. Germline V gene lookup returns CDR1 MNHEY and CDR2 SMNVEV (reference sequence). V shed 6 bases, J shed 1 base, and the junction held 8 bases outside the gene matches. CDR3 coding DNA: TGTGCCAGCAGACTACTAGCGGACTCATCCTACGAGCAGTACTTC. As protein: CASRLLADSSYEQYF.

The chain joins TRBV5-1 to TRBJ2-1, with 7 bases fitting TRBD1. CDR1 SGHRS and CDR2 YFSETQ come from the germline V gene. CDR3 length equals 15 residues. The ends lost 3 bases at V and 4 bases at J; junction bases unmatched: 7. CDR3 nucleotide sequence: TGCGCCAGCAGCTGGCCCGGGACAGTATACAATGAGCAGTTCTTC. Translating gives CASSWPGTVYNEQFF.

The V and J genes are TRBV3-1 (or the pseudogene TRBV3-2) and TRBJ1-2; TRBD1 is a possible D gene (6 bases). The germline CDR1 and CDR2 sequences are LGHDT and YNNKEL (reference sequence). The CDR3 loop spans 15 amino acids. V was pared by 1 base and J by 4 bases, with 13 bases between. In DNA form, the CDR3 reads TGTGCCAGCAGCCAAGGGAGCCAGGGGATCTATGGCTACACCTTC. Encoded protein: CASSQGSQGIYGYTF.

The rearrangement joins TRBV6-5 to TRBJ2-5; 12 bases are a match to TRBD2. Germline V gene sequence: CDR1 MNHEY, CDR2 SVGAGI. Germline trimming cut 2 bases from V and 6 bases from J; bases unmatched to any gene: 7. The CDR3 loop spans 16 amino acids. In DNA, the CDR3 is TGTGCCAGCAGTTACGGGCTAGCGGGAGGGCAGAAGACCCAGTACTTC. Encoded protein: CASSYGLAGGQKTQYF.

The V call is TRBV11-2, the J call TRBJ2-5; 11 nucleotides line up with TRBD2. The CDR3 sequence is 16 residues long. Germline loops: CDR1 SGHAT, CDR2 FQNNGV. V was clipped by 1 base and J by 5 bases; unmatched bases: 6. The CDR3 reads CASSLVIAGGQETQYF. CDR3 sequence (DNA): TGTGCCAGCAGCTTAGTTATAGCGGGAGGGCAGGAGACCCAGTACTTC.

V gene TRBV5-1 combines with J gene TRBJ1-2; 11 nucleotides align to TRBD1. V was pared by 6 bases and J by 8 bases, with 15 bases of the junction left unmatched. The CDR3 totals 16 residues. Germline V gene sequence: CDR1 SGHRS, CDR2 YFSETQ. The DNA of the CDR3 is TGCGCCAGCACCCGGGGAGGGACAGGGGGTCTACAAGGCTACACCTTC. Amino acids: CASTRGGTGGLQGYTF.

The gene calls are TRBV19 and TRBJ2-7; no clear D gene. This CDR3 is 13 amino acids long. Germline V gene sequence: CDR1 LNHDA, CDR2 SQIVND (reference sequence). Trimming removed 5 bases from V and 5 bases from J, with 13 bases in between. The CDR3 spells CASSAQQLHEQYF. DNA of the CDR3: TGTGCCAGTAGTGCGCAACAGCTCCACGAGCAGTACTTC.

This clone was detected once. V and J are TRBV6-5 and TRBJ1-1, with TRBD1 matching 7 bases. CDR3 size: 13 residues. Trimming removed 6 bases from V and 1 base from J; junction bases left unmatched: 2. The V gene's germline CDR1 is MNHEY and CDR2 SVGAGI. The CDR3 coding sequence is TGTGCCAGCAGAGGGACAGCGAACACTGAAGCTTTCTTT. Translation gives CASRGTANTEAFF.

The genes are TRBV3-1 (or the pseudogene TRBV3-2) and TRBJ2-7, with 8 bases that match TRBD2. The CDR3 has 15 residues. V shed 4 bases, J shed 5 bases, and the junction held 10 bases outside the gene matches. Germline values: CDR1 LGHDT, CDR2 YNNKEL (reference sequence). Written as DNA, the CDR3 is TGTGCCAGCAGCCTCACCCACGCGGGAGGCCACGAGCAGTACTTC. Encoded protein: CASSLTHAGGHEQYF.

The rearrangement uses TRBV27 and TRBJ2-4, with TRBD2 matching 10 bases. In germline, CDR1 is MNHEY, CDR2 SMNVEV (reference sequence). CDR3 length equals 19 residues. V shed 6 bases, J shed 8 bases, and the junction held 22 bases outside the gene matches. The CDR3 DNA follows: TGTGCCAGCAGCCCTAGGCGGACTAGCGGAACCGCAGCATCAGACATTCAGTACTTC. It is translated as CASSPRRTSGTAASDIQYF.

The chain carries TRBV7-2 and TRBJ2-7; TRBD1 matches 9 bases. The CDR3 runs 15 residues. CDR1 is SGHTA, CDR2 FQGNSA, per germline. The trim removed 4 bases at V and 2 bases at J, leaving 6 bases unmatched. CDR3 in DNA: TGTGCCAGCAGCTCGGGACAGGGCCGTACCTACGAGCAGTACTTC. It encodes CASSSGQGRTYEQYF.

The chain links TRBV29-1 to TRBJ1-1; the D gene is possibly TRBD1 (6 bases). Germline loops: CDR1 SQVTM, CDR2 ANQGSEA. The CDR3 runs to 13 residues. Trimming left V 3 bases short and J 0 bases short, with 8 bases between. CDR3 coding DNA: TGCAGCGTTGACAGGGGAATGAACACTGAAGCTTTCTTT. Its translation is CSVDRGMNTEAFF. The full variable domain, in which reference TRBV29-1 and TRBJ1-1 provide the parts outside the CDR3, is SAVISQKPSRDICQRGTSLTIQCQVDSQVTMMFWYRQQPGQSLTLIATANQGSEATYESGFVIDKFPISRPNLTFSTLTVSNMSPEDSSIYLCSVDRGMNTEAFFGQGTRLTVV.

The gene calls are TRBV9 and TRBJ2-1; TRBD2 agrees at 12 bases. J gave up 8 bases and V 0 bases, and 3 bases lay outside the gene matches. Per germline, CDR1 SGDLS and CDR2 YYNGEE. CDR3 length equals 15 residues. The CDR3 coding sequence is TGTGCCAGCAGCGTAGCTAGCGGGAGGGACTATGAGCAGTTCTTC. Its translation: CASSVASGRDYEQFF.

This clone appeared once. This rearrangement joins TRBV5-1 to TRBJ1-5; D not certain. The V end was cut by 2 bases, the J end by 0 bases, with 9 bases between. The CDR3 extends over 15 amino acids. Germline V CDR1 and CDR2: SGHRS, YFSETQ. CDR3 residues: CASSLSGDSNQPQHF. The CDR3 nucleotides read TGCGCCAGCAGCTTATCCGGGGATAGCAATCAGCCCCAGCATTTT.

V gene TRBV28 combines with J gene TRBJ1-4; 10 nucleotides agree with TRBD1. The J segment lost 8 bases and the V segment lost 6 bases, leaving 12 bases of the junction unmatched. The CDR3 is 16 amino acids. The germline CDR1 and CDR2 sequences are MDHEN and SYDVKM. CDR3 sequence: CASSRISGTGDEKLFF. The CDR3 coding sequence is TGTGCCAGCAGCCGGATTTCCGGGACAGGGGACGAAAAACTGTTTTTT.